Sequencing of this TCR beta chain was carried out in a study of regulatory T cells in long-lasting Graves disease. Study findings and constraints: Those with persistent Graves' had less TCR diversity than newly diagnosed patients.

To make TCR beta libraries, researchers used iRepertoire HTBI primers and Arm-PCR of CDR3 regions. TCRdb re-derived calls from the multiplex PCR reads in MiXCR, one entry per CDR3 protein. The sample lists about 400,000 distinct CDR3 sequences, less than 25% occurring once. At least ten counts were recorded for this clonotype. The antigen is unknown. The time point here: persistent/refractory GD, antithyroid drugs over 5 years with positive TRAb. The TCR library was prepared using RNA isolated from PBMCs. By American Thyroid Association guidelines, Graves' disease was diagnosed in the cohort. The V end was cut by 6 bases, the J end by 4 bases, with 12 bases between. Germline V gives CDR1 MNHNS, CDR2 SASEGT. The CDR3 contains 13 residues.

This receptor was identified in a female donor with Graves disease. The sample was peripheral blood mononuclear cells (PBMCs), taken when the disease was refractory, from a patient treated with antithyroid drugs. The rearrangement uses TRBV6-1 and TRBJ1-1, with a possible D match to TRBD1 (6 bases). This CDR3 reads CASSQQGGTEAFF. As DNA, the CDR3 is TGTGCCAGCAGCCAACAAGGGGGCACTGAAGCTTTCTTT.